The clone carrying this T cell receptor beta chain has at least ten counts. The antigen is unknown. The cell input for sorted libraries was 1 million, and those cells were CD4+ or CD8+ T cells. Via MiXCR, TCRdb re-called the 5' RACE reads, giving one row per CDR3 protein. The sample holds over 11,000 distinct CDR3 sequences, approximately 7.7% seen once. This sample is part of a study of neurological immune-mediated disorders. Study-wide points: None of the CDR3 amino acid sequences of expanded clones were shared across subjects, and this suggested private repertoires in all groups.

The receptor was isolated from a woman aged 40 to 50 in good health. Sequencing was performed on CD8+ T cells from blood.

Here the CDR3 reads CASSLNPAYGYTF. The DNA of the CDR3 is TGCGCCAGCAGCTTGAACCCAGCCTATGGCTACACCTTC. This chain joins TRBV5-1 and TRBJ1-2; D not resolved. V was trimmed by 1 base and J by 4 bases, leaving 8 bases between them. Germline CDR1 reads SGHRS; CDR2 reads YFSETQ. There are 13 residues in the CDR3.